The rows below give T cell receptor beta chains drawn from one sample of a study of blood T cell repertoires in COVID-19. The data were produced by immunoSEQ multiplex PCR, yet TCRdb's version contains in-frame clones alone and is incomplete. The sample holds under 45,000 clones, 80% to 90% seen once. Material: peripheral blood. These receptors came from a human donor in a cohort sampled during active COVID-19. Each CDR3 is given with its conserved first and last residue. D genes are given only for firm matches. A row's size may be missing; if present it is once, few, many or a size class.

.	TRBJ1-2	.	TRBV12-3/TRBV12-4	TGTGCCAGCAGTCCCACGGGGGACTATGGCTACACCTTC	CASSPTGDYGYTF
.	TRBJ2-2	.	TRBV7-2	TGTGCCAGCAGCTCAACGGGTCGCACCGGGGAGCTGTTTTTT	CASSSTGRTGELFF
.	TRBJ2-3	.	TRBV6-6	TGTGCCACCATACAGGGGGGGCCAGATACGCAGTATTTT	CATIQGGPDTQYF
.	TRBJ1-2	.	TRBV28	TGTGCCAGCAGTCAGACAGGCGACCTGTTGTTGGGCTACACCTTC	CASSQTGDLLLGYTF
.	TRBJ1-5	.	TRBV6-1	TGTGCCAGCAGTGAATTCGGGTCAAATCAGCCCCAGCATTTT	CASSEFGSNQPQHF
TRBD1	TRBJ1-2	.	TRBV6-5	TGTGCCAGCAGTTACTCCCCGGGACAGAATTATGGCTACACCTTC	CASSYSPGQNYGYTF
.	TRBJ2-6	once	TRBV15	TGTGCCACCAGCCGAGCAGGGGACCCGGGGGCCAACGTCCTGACTTTC	CATSRAGDPGANVLTF
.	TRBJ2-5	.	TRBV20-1	TGCAGTGCTAGTAAGCAGGGGTCTCAAGAGACCCAGTACTTC	CSASKQGSQETQYF
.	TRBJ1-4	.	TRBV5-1	TGCGCCAGCAGCTCCACACCCGCCGCAACTAATGAAAAACTGTTTTTT	CASSSTPAATNEKLFF
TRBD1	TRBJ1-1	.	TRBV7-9	TGTGCCACCAGGACAGGGGCCCTGAACACTGAAGCTTTCTTT	CATRTGALNTEAFF
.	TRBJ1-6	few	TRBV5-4	TGTGCCAGCAGCTCGGGGGGGTCACGTACTTCACCCCTCCACTTT	CASSSGGSRTSPLHF
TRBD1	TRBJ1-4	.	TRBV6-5	TGTGCCAGCAGCCAGGACAGGGATTATGAAAAACTGTTTTTT	CASSQDRDYEKLFF
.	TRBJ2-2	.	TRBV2	TGTGCCAGCATTAGGAACACCGGGGAGCTGTTTTTT	CASIRNTGELFF
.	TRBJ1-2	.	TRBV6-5	TGTGCCTGCCCTGATCTTCCACTCTCTGGCTACACCTTC	CACPDLPLSGYTF
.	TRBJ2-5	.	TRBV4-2	TGTGCCAGCAGCCAAGATCGGCAGGTCCAAGAGACCCAGTACTTC	CASSQDRQVQETQYF
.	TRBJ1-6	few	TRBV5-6	TGTGCCAGCAGCTTTAGCCCCCTTGGCGGAAATTCACCCCTCCACTTT	CASSFSPLGGNSPLHF
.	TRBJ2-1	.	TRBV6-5	TGTGCCAGCAGCGCCAGGTTGTACAATGAGCAGTTCTTC	CASSARLYNEQFF
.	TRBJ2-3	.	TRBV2	TGTGCCAGCAGATCAACGGAGGGCGGAGATACGCAGTATTTT	CASRSTEGGDTQYF
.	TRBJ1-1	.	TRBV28	TGTGCCAGCAGTTTAAGCAGGGCTGAAGCTTTCTTT	CASSLSRAEAFF
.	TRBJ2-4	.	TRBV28	TGTGCCAGCACACGGACTAATAGAAACATTCAGTACTTC	CASTRTNRNIQYF
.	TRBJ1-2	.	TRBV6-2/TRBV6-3	TGTGCCAGCAGCAAGGGACTACCTAGCTATGGCTACACCTTC	CASSKGLPSYGYTF
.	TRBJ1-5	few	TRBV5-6	TGTGCCAGCAGCTTGAAACAGAACCTTCAGCCCCAGCATTTT	CASSLKQNLQPQHF
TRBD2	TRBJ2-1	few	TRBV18	TGTGCCAGCTCACCACAGAACGGGGGGGACAATGAGCAGTTCTTC	CASSPQNGGDNEQFF
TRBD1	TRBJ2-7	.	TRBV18	TGTGCCAGCTCGGGGACAGGGAACGGCGAGCAGTACTTC	CASSGTGNGEQYF
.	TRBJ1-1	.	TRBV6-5	TGTGCCAGCAGTTATCGGCAGGGAAAATACCGCACTGAAGCTTTCTTT	CASSYRQGKYRTEAFF
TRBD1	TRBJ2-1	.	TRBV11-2	TGTGCCAGCAGCAACTCCGGGACAGGGCTCCTTGAGCAGTTCTTC	CASSNSGTGLLEQFF
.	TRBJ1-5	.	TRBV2	TGTGCCAGCACCGGACAGTGGGGTGGGGGCGGCAATCAGCCCCAGCATTTT	CASTGQWGGGGNQPQHF
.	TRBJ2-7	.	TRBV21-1	TGTGCCAGCAGCAAAGTACGGTTGCTAGGACAGCCCTTCCTCTACGAGCAGTACTTC	CASSKVRLLGQPFLYEQYF
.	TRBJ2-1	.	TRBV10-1	TGCGCCAGCCTTAGACAGGATGAGCAGTTCTTC	CASLRQDEQFF
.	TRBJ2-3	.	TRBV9	TGTGCCAGCAGCCCGACACTGGATACGCAGTATTTT	CASSPTLDTQYF
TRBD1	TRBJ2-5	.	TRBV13	TGTGCCAGCAGCACCTGGACAGGGCGATCGTCAGAGACCCAGTACTTC	CASSTWTGRSSETQYF
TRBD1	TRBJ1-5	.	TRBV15	TGTGCCACCAGCAGACAGGGGGCTCGTCAGCCCCAGCATTTT	CATSRQGARQPQHF
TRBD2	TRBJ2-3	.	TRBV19	TGTGCCAGTAGTTCCGGCCCGGGGGGAGATACGCAGTATTTT	CASSSGPGGDTQYF